This T cell receptor (beta chain) was obtained from a study of OX40 agonist ivuxolimab in advanced cancers. Turning to the overall study: Ivuxolimab, which targeted the costimulatory receptor OX40 (CD134), was an agonistic, fully human IgG2 monoclonal antibody. Intravenous ivuxolimab was administered to patients every 2 weeks at six dose levels: 0.01, 0.1, 0.3, 1.5, 3 and 10 mg/kg. Prior anti-PD-1, anti-PD-L1 or anti-CTLA-4 therapy was permitted, and about two fifths of dose-escalation patients had received checkpoint inhibitors. Partial responses occurred in three dose-escalation patients, of whom one had hepatocellular carcinoma and two had cutaneous melanoma. The paper describes the monotherapy dose-escalation part (N of about 47 patients) of the phase I trial of ivuxolimab. In the dose-escalation cohort, more than 80% of patients were male, and the mean age was roughly 60 years with a range of roughly 20 to 79. Peripheral TCRbeta sequencing aimed to test whether ivuxolimab altered TCR sequence diversity and caused clonal T-cell expansion. Of the 50 to 55 patients in dose escalation, 19 had hepatocellular carcinoma, about 15 had melanoma, 9 had renal cell carcinoma and 9 had head and neck cancer. Results and caveats for the whole study, not just this receptor: In the 0.1-3.0 mg/kg groups, partial responders were among the patients with the lowest normalized peripheral clonal expansion, particularly in CD8+ T cells. After ivuxolimab, expanded clones were on average more numerous among CD8+ T cells than among CD4+ T cells. Low levels of normalized T-cell clonal expansion were also shown by some nonresponding patients. The antigen specificity of the peripheral T cells that underwent clonal expansion was not determined. At doses of 0.1 to 3.0 mg/kg, clonal expansion of both CD4+ and CD8+ T cells in blood was seen between baseline and week 6.

The trial excluded patients who had a history of autoimmune disease or were on systemic immunosuppression. Peripheral blood for TCR sequencing was collected from all dose cohorts at baseline, on cycle 4 day 1, and on cycle 7 day 1. The samples were drawn from a first-in-human, open-label, multicenter phase I dose-escalation trial of ivuxolimab. Adults with locally advanced or metastatic melanoma, renal cell, hepatocellular, or head and neck squamous cell carcinoma were enrolled in the trial. CD4+ and CD8+ T cells were sorted separately from peripheral blood before TCR sequencing. The CDR3 contains 10 residues, cysteine and phenylalanine counted. The kept DNA is CDR3 alone, 30 bases in frame from the first base. The germline V gene (reference sequence) supplies CDR1 LNHDA and CDR2 SQIVND. The junction carries 7 bases between V and J, which are trimmed by 8 bases and 6 bases respectively. To sequence the TCRbeta CDR3 region, genomic DNA was isolated from the sorted cells. The immunoSEQ Assay was used to sequence the TCRbeta CDR3 regions. The table was pulled from immuneACCESS by TCRdb, which kept in-frame rearrangements only. Such tables lose some clones; where checked, under half of the loss comes from unresolved V genes, and the rest has no known cause. The sample table lists 76,000 or so clones, roughly 93% of them with a count of one. Of the sample, less than 8% falls within the top ten clones.

As to this clone: Its antigen specificity is not known. Base qualities are not recorded, but no much larger clone differs from it by a single base.

This TCR was recovered from an adult with an advanced solid tumor such as melanoma, head and neck, liver or kidney cancer. The chain is assembled from TRBV19 and TRBJ1-1, with no D gene named confidently. This sample comprised CD4+ or CD8+ T cells sorted from blood, obtained in a trial of the OX40 agonist ivuxolimab. CDR3 loop: CASLGAEAFF. The nucleotide sequence is TGTGCCAGTCTTGGCGCTGAAGCTTTCTTT.